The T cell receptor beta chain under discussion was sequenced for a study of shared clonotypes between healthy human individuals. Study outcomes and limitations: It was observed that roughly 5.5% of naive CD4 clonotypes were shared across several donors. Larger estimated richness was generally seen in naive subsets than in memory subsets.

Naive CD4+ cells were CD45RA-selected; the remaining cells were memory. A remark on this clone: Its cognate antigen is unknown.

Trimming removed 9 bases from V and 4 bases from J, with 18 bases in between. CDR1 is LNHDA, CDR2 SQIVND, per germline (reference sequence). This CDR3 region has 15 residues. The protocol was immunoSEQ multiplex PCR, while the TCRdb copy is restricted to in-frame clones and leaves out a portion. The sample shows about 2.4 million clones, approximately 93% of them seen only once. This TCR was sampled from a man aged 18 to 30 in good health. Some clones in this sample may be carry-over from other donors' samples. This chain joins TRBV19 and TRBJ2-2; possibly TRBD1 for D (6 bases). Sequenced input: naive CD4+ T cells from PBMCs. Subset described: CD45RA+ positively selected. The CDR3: CASQMGSGVTGELFF. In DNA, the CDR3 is TGTGCCAGCCAGATGGGGTCAGGGGTCACCGGGGAGCTGTTTTTT. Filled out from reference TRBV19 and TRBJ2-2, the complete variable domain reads DGGITQSPKYLFRKEGQNVTLSCEQNLNHDAMYWYRQDPGQGLRLIYYSQIVNDFQKGDIAEGYSVSREKKESFPLTVTSAQKNPTAFYLCASQMGSGVTGELFFGEGSRLTVL.